The count of the clone carrying this TCR beta chain is one. Its cognate antigen is unknown. Germline assignment: CDR1 SGHNT and CDR2 YENEEA. CDR3 length: 12 residues. V was trimmed by 1 base and J by 7 bases, leaving 8 bases between them. The sample is drawn from a study of cytomegalovirus exposure and HLA in healthy donors. Study context: A later analysis reported the same platform for the roughly 120 validation repertoires and the 666 first-cohort repertoires.

This table comes from immunoSEQ multiplex PCR, and its TCRdb copy is limited to in-frame clones, with some not included. The table lists some 320,000 clones, around 90% of them singletons. Study-wide points: TCR beta chains numbering more than 150 were designated cytomegalovirus-associated. According to a subsequent analysis, TCR clusters from the first cohort were inclined to appear together in the 120 or so validation repertoires. In vitro assays verified that three CMV-associated chains recognized CMV antigens specifically.

The chain has TRBV11-3 and TRBJ2-7; the D gene could be TRBD1 or TRBD2 (5 bases each). The clonotype originates from a woman between 25 and 40 years old in good health and CMV-seropositive. Material for sequencing was PBMCs. In DNA, the CDR3 is TGTGCCAGCAGCTTAGGTTGGGGGGAGCAGTACTTC. Translation: CASSLGWGEQYF.